Sequencing of this T cell receptor (beta chain) was carried out in a study of T cell responses to AZD1222 COVID-19 vaccine. Study-level findings and limits: Nearly half of unique spike-specific TCRs reportedly avoided B.1.351 and B.1.1.7 mutated regions. The repertoires were collected only after the peak T cell response.

The data were produced by immunoSEQ multiplex PCR, yet TCRdb's version contains in-frame clones alone and is incomplete. Of more than 65,000 clones in the sample, roughly 90% were seen once. A remark on this clone: Its specificity is not known.

Germline V gene sequence: CDR1 SQVTM, CDR2 ANQGSEA. The CDR3 length is 18 residues. V lost 8 bases to trimming and J lost 0 bases; unmatched junction nucleotides: 18. This TCR was recovered from an adult in good health. The source was peripheral blood, collected on day 0 of AZD1222 vaccination. The chain has TRBV29-1 and TRBJ2-3; TRBD2 matches at 9 bases. DNA for the CDR3: TGCAGCTCGGATCCGGGGCGGGAGGGAGCCGGTAGCACAGATACGCAGTATTTT. Amino acids: CSSDPGREGAGSTDTQYF.